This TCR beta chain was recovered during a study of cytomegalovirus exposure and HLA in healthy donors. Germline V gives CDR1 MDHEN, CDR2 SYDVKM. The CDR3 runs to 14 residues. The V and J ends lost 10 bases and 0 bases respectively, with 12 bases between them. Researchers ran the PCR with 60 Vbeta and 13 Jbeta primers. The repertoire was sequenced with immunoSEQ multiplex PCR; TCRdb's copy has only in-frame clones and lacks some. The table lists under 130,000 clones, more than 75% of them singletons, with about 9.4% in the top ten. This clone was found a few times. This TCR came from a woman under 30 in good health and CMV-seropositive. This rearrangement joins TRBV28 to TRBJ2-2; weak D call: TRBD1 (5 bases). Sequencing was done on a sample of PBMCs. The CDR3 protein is CATVTETNTGELFF. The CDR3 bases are TGTGCCACCGTGACAGAGACGAACACCGGGGAGCTGTTTTTT.